Given below is one TCR beta chain in context. This sample stems from a study of blood T cell repertoires in COVID-19. Study-level background: Specimens from acute and convalescent COVID-19 originated in the United States, Italy and Spain. PBMCs, B-cell-depleted T cells, or T cells were the source of the cDNA or gDNA that made up the material.

In the authors' workflow: Using reference gene primer amplification, nucleated cell counts were estimated. Clones were sequenced by immunoSEQ multiplex PCR, and TCRdb holds only the in-frame ones, with some missing. V, J and clone size derive from that table, while D and trimming were established from the DNA sequence. The profile shows under 150,000 clones, 88% of them singletons. CDR1 is SEHNR and CDR2 is FQNEAQ in the germline V gene (reference sequence). The CDR3 has 14 residues. V gave up 1 base and J gave up 9 bases; unmatched junction bases: 5. This chain links TRBV7-9 with TRBJ2-1; 8 positions agree with TRBD2. Material: peripheral blood. This clonotype was obtained from a human donor in a cohort sampled during active COVID-19. CDR3 amino acids: CASSLELAGFEQFF. The CDR3 nucleotides read TGTGCCAGCAGCTTAGAGTTAGCGGGATTTGAGCAGTTCTTC.